This is a list of T cell receptor beta chains from one sample in a study of T cells in Graves' hyperthyroidism and ophthalmopathy. TCRdb re-analysed the multiplex PCR reads in MiXCR, keeping a single row per CDR3 protein. The sample consists of 600,000 to 650,000 distinct CDR3 sequences, less than 25% of them appearing once. The specimen sequenced was blood. The receptors here all came from a man aged 25 to 40 with Graves' ophthalmopathy. The CDR3 runs from the conserved cysteine through the conserved F or W. The D gene is left open where the match is weak. Clone size is not always given. Where it is, it says once, few, many or a class for expanded clones.

TRBD2,TRBV18,15,TRBJ2-1,NA,TGTGCCAGCTCACTACTAGCGGGGCTGGACAATGAGCAGTTCTTC,CASSLLAGLDNEQFF
NA,TRBV6-9,13,TRBJ2-3,once,TGTGCCAGCAGTTCGGCAGGTACAGGTACGCAGTATTTT,CASSSAGTGTQYF
TRBD2,TRBV6-5,15,TRBJ2-2,few,TGTGCCAGCAGTTATGTGGTAGCGGGAGTCGGGGAGCTGTTTTTT,CASSYVVAGVGELFF
NA,TRBV29-1,13,TRBJ2-7,NA,TGCAGCGTTCGCGGGGACCGCTCCTACGAGCAGTACTTC,CSVRGDRSYEQYF
NA,TRBV29-1,12,TRBJ2-1,few,TGCAGCGTTGGGGGAGGTCTGCGCGAGCAGTTCTTC,CSVGGGLREQFF
NA,TRBV28,12,TRBJ2-2,NA,TGTGCCAGCAGTTTGGAGGGTCGGGAGCTGTTTTTT,CASSLEGRELFF
TRBD1,TRBV6-2/TRBV6-3,14,TRBJ2-3,NA,TGTGCCAGCAGAGACAGGGGGATCACAGATACGCAGTATTTT,CASRDRGITDTQYF
TRBD2,TRBV7-2,19,TRBJ2-7,many,TGTGCCAGCAGCTCACCCACCTCAAGGGGACTAGCGCCTTCCTACGAGCAGTACTTC,CASSSPTSRGLAPSYEQYF
NA,TRBV12-3/TRBV12-4,12,TRBJ1-2,few,TGTGCCAGCACCATCTCGGACTATGGCTACACCTTC,CASTISDYGYTF
NA,TRBV5-6,15,TRBJ2-1,NA,TGTGCCAGCGACACCCGGGACTTCTCCTACAATGAGCAGTTCTTC,CASDTRDFSYNEQFF